The 22 T cell receptor beta chains below were found in one sample sequenced in a study of human versus mouse CDR3 diversity and MHC coevolution. The method was immunoSEQ multiplex PCR; TCRdb's version includes in-frame clones alone and lacks a portion of them. The sample shows more than 55,000 clones, about 93% of them seen only once. The sample consisted of naive CD4+ T cells from blood. As to subset: CD45RO-negative CD62L-positive naive CD4 T cells. The receptors come from a person aged 55 to 70 in good health.

V usage is TRBV11-2 and J usage is TRBJ1-5; 9 nucleotides line up with TRBD1. CDR1 and CDR2 (germline): SGHAT, FQNNGV. CDR3 size: 15 residues. J was trimmed by 3 bases and V by 3 bases; bases with no gene match: 3. CDR3 in amino acids: CASSFDRGANQPQHF. The CDR3 DNA is TGTGCCAGCAGCTTCGACAGGGGGGCCAATCAGCCCCAGCATTTT.

The table lists this clone with a few counts. The chain carries TRBV6-5 and TRBJ1-2, with 9 bases that match TRBD1. This CDR3 contains 15 residues. V dropped 6 bases and J dropped 4; count of bases not matched to a gene: 9. Germline CDR1 MNHEY, CDR2 SVGAGI. DNA for the CDR3: TGTGCCAGCAGACCTCCGGGACAGGGCAGCTATGGCTACACCTTC. Translation gives CASRPPGQGSYGYTF.

The gene calls are TRBV5-4 and TRBJ2-2; 13 bases agree with TRBD2. This CDR3 has 17 amino acids. V gave up 4 bases and J gave up 3 bases; unmatched junction bases: 6. Germline V CDR1 and CDR2: SGHNT, YYREEE (reference sequence). CDR3 sequence: CASSPGLAGLDTGELFF. Written as DNA, the CDR3 is TGTGCCAGCAGCCCGGGACTAGCGGGATTGGACACCGGGGAGCTGTTTTTT.

This clone was counted a few times. The rearrangement links TRBV14 to TRBJ1-1, with D hard to call. Trimming pared 5 bases from V and 5 bases from J, leaving 21 bases between. The CDR3 extends over 16 amino acids. The germline gives CDR1 SGHDN, CDR2 FVKESK. CDR3 sequence: CASSWRDIVPWTEAFF. The CDR3 region has the DNA TGTGCCAGCAGCTGGAGAGATATCGTCCCCTGGACTGAAGCTTTCTTT.

The V and J genes are TRBV15 and TRBJ2-1; 8 bases fit TRBD2. The CDR3 totals 18 residues. CDR1 LNHNV and CDR2 YYDKDF come from the germline V gene (reference sequence). The V gene end was trimmed by 3 bases and the J gene end by 6 bases; junction bases not matched to a gene: 16. The CDR3 sequence is CATSSRNQGLGKGNEQFF. Here the CDR3 DNA reads TGTGCCACCAGCAGTAGGAACCAGGGACTAGGGAAGGGCAATGAGCAGTTCTTC.

J is TRBJ2-2 and V is TRBV2; tentative D call: TRBD1 (6 bases). Germline V gene data show CDR1 as SNHLY and CDR2 as FYNNEI. The CDR3 loop spans 15 amino acids. V lost 6 bases to trimming and J lost 3 bases, with 14 bases between them. The CDR3 loop is CASRGQGIYTGELFF. The CDR3 DNA reads TGTGCCAGCAGGGGACAAGGGATATACACCGGGGAGCTGTTTTTT.

CDR3 coding DNA: TGTGCCAGCAGTTCACAGGGGGCAAAAGATACGCAGTATTTT. Its translation is CASSSQGAKDTQYF. The V and J genes are TRBV5-4 and TRBJ2-3, with 9 bases fitting TRBD1. This CDR3 region has 14 residues. The germline gives CDR1 SGHNT, CDR2 YYREEE (reference sequence). Trimming cost V 5 bases and J 5 bases; bases outside gene matches: 6.

The chain recombines TRBV4-1 with TRBJ2-7; 8 positions agree with TRBD1. Trimming removed 4 bases from V and 0 bases from J; junction bases left unmatched: 8. This CDR3 has 16 residues. Germline V lookup: CDR1 MGHRA, CDR2 YSYEKL. The CDR3 region has the DNA TGCGCCAGCAGCCTGGTGGACAGGGTGGGCTCCTACGAGCAGTACTTC. Translated, it gives CASSLVDRVGSYEQYF.

V usage is TRBV25-1 and J usage is TRBJ1-5, with TRBD1 matching over 9 bases. Germline V lookup: CDR1 MGHDK, CDR2 SYGVNS. This CDR3 has 13 residues. The junction had 1 base not matched to a gene; V was cut back by 6 bases and J by 4 bases. The CDR3, as DNA: TGTGCCAGCAGACAGGGGGCAAATCAGCCCCAGCATTTT. Translation: CASRQGANQPQHF.

The chain links TRBV27 to TRBJ1-4, with 8 bases identical to TRBD1. Germline assignment: CDR1 MNHEY and CDR2 SMNVEV (reference sequence). The CDR3 totals 15 residues. V shed 7 bases, J shed 6 bases, and the junction held 10 bases outside the gene matches. This chain's CDR3 is CASTARTGGDEKLFF. The CDR3 DNA reads as TGTGCCAGCACCGCCCGAACAGGGGGTGATGAAAAACTGTTTTTT.

This clone was detected once. This chain links TRBV14 with TRBJ2-7; 9 bases match TRBD2. Trimming cost V 0 bases and J 3 bases; bases outside gene matches: 3. Germline values: CDR1 SGHDN, CDR2 FVKESK. This CDR3 has 15 amino acids. CDR3 DNA sequence: TGTGCCAGCAGCCAAGAGATAGCGGGAGTCTACGAGCAGTACTTC. It translates to CASSQEIAGVYEQYF.

This chain links TRBV11-3 with TRBJ2-1; D remains unclear. V was trimmed by 1 base and J by 0 bases, leaving 7 bases between them. This CDR3 has 15 residues. Germline V gene sequence: CDR1 SGHNT, CDR2 YENEEA. The CDR3 is CASSLGASSYNEQFF. The CDR3 DNA follows: TGTGCCAGCAGCTTAGGGGCCAGCTCCTACAATGAGCAGTTCTTC.

Details on this clone: Different DNA sequences within this sample yield the same CDR3. The V and J genes are TRBV18 and TRBJ2-5; weak D call: TRBD1 (6 bases). Trimming cost V 3 bases and J 4 bases, with 6 bases left between them. CDR1 is KGHSH, CDR2 LQKENI, per germline. CDR3 length: 12 residues. CDR3 in DNA: TGTGCCAGCTCACCGACAGGAGAGACCCAGTACTTC. This codes for CASSPTGETQYF.

This clone was seen a single time. The V gene is TRBV29-1, the J gene TRBJ2-3; TRBD2 aligns across 8 bases. V gave up 5 bases and J gave up 6 bases; unmatched junction bases: 10. The CDR3 consists of 14 residues. CDR1 SQVTM and CDR2 ANQGSEA come from the germline V gene. CDR3 nucleotide sequence: TGCAGCGTTCGGCGGGAGGTTGAGGCGGATACGCAGTATTTT. It translates to CSVRREVEADTQYF.

In DNA form, the CDR3 reads TGCGCCAGCAGCTTCCGGCTAGCGGGAGGAACAGATACGCAGTATTTT. It specifies CASSFRLAGGTDTQYF. The rearrangement joins TRBV5-1 to TRBJ2-3; TRBD2 aligns across 11 bases. The CDR3 is made up of 16 amino acids. V dropped 2 bases and J dropped 3; count of bases not matched to a gene: 5. Germline loops: CDR1 SGHRS, CDR2 YFSETQ.

The DNA of the CDR3 is TGTGCCAGTAGCTTAGGGGCGCTTCAGCCCCAGCATTTT. Translating gives CASSLGALQPQHF. This chain uses TRBV19 with TRBJ1-5; TRBD1 might be the D (5 bases). The V gene's germline CDR1 is LNHDA and CDR2 SQIVND (reference sequence). This CDR3 has 13 amino acids. Trimming removed 6 bases at V and 6 bases at J, with 12 bases between.

The rearrangement joins TRBV5-4 to TRBJ1-5, with 12 bases fitting TRBD1. Germline values: CDR1 SGHNT, CDR2 YYREEE (reference sequence). After removal of 0 bases from V and 4 bases from J, the junction contained 5 bases not matched to a gene. The CDR3 runs 17 residues. The CDR3 DNA reads TGTGCCAGCAGCTTGGCCGGGACAGGGGGCTCGAATCAGCCCCAGCATTTT. Its protein product is CASSLAGTGGSNQPQHF. The entire variable domain, with the rest obtained from reference TRBV5-4 and TRBJ1-5, is as follows: ETGVTQSPTHLIKTRGQQVTLRCSSQSGHNTVSWYQQALGQGPQFIFQYYREEENGRGNFPPRFSGLQFPNYSSELNVNALELDDSALYLCASSLAGTGGSNQPQHFGDGTRLSIL.

The V and J genes are TRBV13 and TRBJ1-1; D might be TRBD1 (6 bases). Germline CDR1 is PRHDT and CDR2 is FYEKMQ (reference sequence). The CDR3 loop spans 16 amino acids. V shed 5 bases and J shed 0 bases, with 16 bases lying between them. DNA of the CDR3: TGTGCCAGCAGCCCCGGACAGTTCTACATGAACACTGAAGCTTTCTTT. Translated: CASSPGQFYMNTEAFF.

The J gene is TRBJ2-1, the V gene TRBV5-1; TRBD2 matches at 9 bases. Per the germline V gene, CDR1 is SGHRS and CDR2 is YFSETQ. J lost 4 bases, V lost 4 bases, and 9 bases had no gene match. The CDR3 runs to 16 residues. The CDR3 DNA is TGCGCCAGCAGCCCCTTCCTGGCGGGAGGGTACAATGAGCAGTTCTTC. It is translated as CASSPFLAGGYNEQFF.

The CDR3 DNA reads as TGTGCCAGCAGTTTAGGGGACAGGGCCTACGAGCAGTACTTC. This gives the protein CASSLGDRAYEQYF. The chain uses TRBV27 and TRBJ2-7; 9 nucleotides agree with TRBD1. CDR3 length equals 14 residues. V dropped 2 bases and J dropped 2; count of bases not matched to a gene: 1. The germline V gene has CDR1 MNHEY and CDR2 SMNVEV (reference sequence).

The rearrangement joins TRBV28 to TRBJ2-1; D is possibly TRBD2 (6 bases). The CDR3 length is 14 residues. V was clipped by 6 bases and J by 5 bases, with 14 bases between them. Germline V lookup: CDR1 MDHEN, CDR2 SYDVKM. This CDR3 reads CASSRRRVDNEQFF. CDR3 DNA sequence: TGTGCCAGCAGCCGTCGGAGGGTGGACAATGAGCAGTTCTTC.

The count of this clone is one. This rearrangement joins TRBV7-9 to TRBJ2-5; 10 bases are shared with TRBD2. The CDR3 spans 15 residues. J gave up 6 bases and V 2 bases, and 6 bases lay outside the gene matches. The germline V gene has CDR1 SEHNR and CDR2 FQNEAQ (reference sequence). Here the CDR3 DNA reads TGTGCCAGCAGCTTATTTGGGACTAGCGAGCAGACCCAGTACTTC. This gives the protein CASSLFGTSEQTQYF.